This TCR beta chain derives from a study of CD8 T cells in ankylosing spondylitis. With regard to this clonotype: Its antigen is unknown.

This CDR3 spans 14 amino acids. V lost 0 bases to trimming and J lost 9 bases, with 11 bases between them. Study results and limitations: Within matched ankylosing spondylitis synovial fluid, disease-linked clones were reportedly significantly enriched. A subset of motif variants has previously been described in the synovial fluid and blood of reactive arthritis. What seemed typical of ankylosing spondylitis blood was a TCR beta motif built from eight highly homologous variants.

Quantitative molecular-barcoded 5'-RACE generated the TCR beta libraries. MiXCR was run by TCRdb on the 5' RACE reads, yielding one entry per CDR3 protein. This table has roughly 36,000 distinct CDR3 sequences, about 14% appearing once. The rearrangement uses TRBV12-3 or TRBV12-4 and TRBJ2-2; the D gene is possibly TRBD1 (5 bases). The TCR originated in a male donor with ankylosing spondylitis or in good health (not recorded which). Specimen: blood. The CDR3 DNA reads TGTGCCAGCAGTTTAGCGGGCAGGGCTCGGGAGCTGTTTTTT. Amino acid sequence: CASSLAGRARELFF.